A selection of T cell receptor beta chains follows, all from one sample in a study of Graves' ophthalmopathy and Graves' hyperthyroidism. TCRdb analysed the multiplex PCR reads with MiXCR anew, one entry per CDR3 protein. The data hold 500,000 to 700,000 distinct CDR3 sequences, with less than 45% observed a single time. The sequenced sample consisted of peripheral blood or thyroid tissue (not recorded which). These receptors all come from an adult man with Graves' hyperthyroidism. Each CDR3 is given with its conserved first and last residue. D genes are given only for firm matches. Clone size is stated in some rows and not others, as once, few, many or a class when expanded.

abundance | d_gene | j_gene | v_gene | CDR3aa | CDR3nt
NA | NA | TRBJ2-5 | TRBV7-9 | CASSFRLGGAQETQYF | TGTGCCAGCAGCTTCCGTTTGGGGGGGGCGCAAGAGACCCAGTACTTC
many | NA | TRBJ2-7 | TRBV20-1 | CSATRGPYEQYF | TGCAGTGCTACCAGGGGTCCCTACGAGCAGTACTTC
once | NA | TRBJ1-5 | TRBV12-3/TRBV12-4 | CASSYLRASNQPQHF | TGTGCCAGCAGTTACCTTAGGGCGAGCAATCAGCCCCAGCATTTT
many | NA | TRBJ1-5 | TRBV20-1 | CSANRLNSNQPQHF | TGCAGTGCTAATAGACTGAATAGCAATCAGCCCCAGCATTTT
NA | NA | TRBJ1-5 | TRBV12-3/TRBV12-4 | CASSYNRDQPQHF | TGTGCCAGCAGTTATAACAGGGATCAGCCCCAGCATTTT
NA | NA | TRBJ1-2 | TRBV29-1 | CSVASAGRTGYTF | TGCAGCGTTGCGTCAGCAGGGCGAACTGGCTACACCTTC
few | TRBD1 | TRBJ1-1 | TRBV6-6 | CASSEGQGMNTEAFF | TGTGCCAGCAGCGAAGGACAGGGGATGAACACTGAAGCTTTCTTT
few | NA | TRBJ2-7 | TRBV6-5 | CASSYSGTLYEQYF | TGTGCCAGCAGTTACTCGGGGACATTATACGAGCAGTACTTC
many | NA | TRBJ2-7 | TRBV15 | CATSRDRDIYEQYF | TGTGCCACCAGCAGGGACCGGGACATCTACGAGCAGTACTTC
NA | NA | TRBJ1-2 | TRBV2 | CAKSRDGYGYTF | TGTGCCAAGTCCCGGGACGGGTATGGCTACACCTTC
NA | NA | TRBJ2-1 | TRBV20-1 | CSARDLTGGLPYNEQFF | TGCAGTGCTAGAGATCTAACTGGGGGCCTGCCTTACAATGAGCAGTTCTTC
NA | TRBD1 | TRBJ2-3 | TRBV4-1 | CASSRGTGDGTDTQYF | TGCGCCAGCAGCCGCGGAACAGGGGACGGCACAGATACGCAGTATTTT
once | TRBD2 | TRBJ2-1 | TRBV9 | CASSASGTSGNEQFF | TGTGCCAGCAGCGCTTCCGGGACTAGCGGTAATGAGCAGTTCTTC
NA | TRBD1 | TRBJ1-2 | TRBV10-3 | CAISEGGTAYGYTF | TGTGCCATCAGTGAGGGGGGGACAGCCTATGGCTACACCTTC
NA | TRBD2 | TRBJ2-5 | TRBV10-3 | CAINESGSGGETQYF | TGTGCCATCAATGAGTCGGGTAGCGGGGGCGAGACCCAGTACTTC
NA | TRBD1 | TRBJ2-3 | TRBV7-6 | CASSVSGAQGTDTQYF | TGTGCCAGCAGCGTTTCCGGTGCACAGGGGACAGATACGCAGTATTTT